These 17 T cell receptor beta chains originate from one sample sequenced in a study of CD8+CD57+ T cells in acquired aplastic anemia. Genomic DNA templated the TCR beta VDJ and CDR3 profiling. One entry per CDR3 protein, called by TCRdb with MiXCR from the reads. The data hold more than 250,000 distinct CDR3 sequences, with 82% observed a single time. Patients picked for sequencing had shown CD8+CD57+ cell expansion detected by flow cytometry. Input material: sorted CD4+, CD8+, or CD8+CD57+ T cells (not recorded which) from PBMCs. The source of these receptors is a human donor with aplastic anemia.

Comment on this clonotype: A junction end diverges from the germline sequence, so it may reflect a read error. V usage is TRBV19 and J usage is TRBJ1-1; no definite D call. The CDR3 is 15 residues long. Germline V gene sequence: CDR1 LNHDA, CDR2 SQIVND (reference sequence). CDR3 sequence: CASSIDSTAYNEAFF. DNA of the CDR3: TGTGCCAGTAGCATAGATAGCACAGCCTACAATGAAGCGTTCTTC. Full variable domain (missing parts from reference TRBV19 and TRBJ1-1): DGGITQSPKYLFRKEGQNVTLSCEQNLNHDAMYWYRQDPGQGLRLIYYSQIVNDFQKGDIAEGYSVSREKKESFPLTVTSAQKNPTAFYLCASSIDSTAYNEAFFGQGTRLTVV.

The chain joins TRBV7-9 to TRBJ2-7; 7 positions agree with TRBD2. The V and J ends lost 5 bases and 5 bases, in that order; junction bases with no gene match: 6. The CDR3 has 13 amino acids. Germline V CDR1 and CDR2: SEHNR, FQNEAQ (reference sequence). The CDR3 loop reads CASSLLTSDEQYV. As DNA, the CDR3 is TGTGCCAGCAGCCTCCTAACTAGCGACGAGCAGTACGTC.

This chain uses TRBV12-3 or TRBV12-4 with TRBJ1-1; D might be TRBD1 (6 bases). This CDR3 has 15 amino acids. With 7 bases removed from V and 1 base from J, the gap between germline ends came to 16 bases. The CDR3 here is CASITDLTGNTEAFF. DNA of the CDR3: TGTGCCAGCATCACAGATCTGACAGGGAACACTGAAGCTTTCTTT.

This clonotype was observed a single time. A read error may account for a junction end that differs from germline. The rearrangement uses TRBV15 and TRBJ1-1, with D unresolved. In germline, CDR1 is LNHNV, CDR2 YYDKDF (reference sequence). The CDR3 has 14 amino acids. The CDR3, as DNA: TGCTCCGCCAGCAGTTATGTATTGAACACTGAAGCTTTCTTT. Protein product: CSASSYVLNTEAFF.

This clonotype was recorded a few times. The J gene is TRBJ1-5, the V gene TRBV7-6; a possible D gene is TRBD1 (6 bases). CDR1 and CDR2 from the germline V gene are SGHVS and FNYEAQ. The CDR3 consists of 15 residues. The V and J ends lost 0 bases and 8 bases respectively, with 14 bases between them. CDR3 nucleotides: TGTGCCAGCAGCTTAGCCCACGGGACAAAAGAGCCCCAGCATTTT. Its translation: CASSLAHGTKEPQHF.

The V gene is TRBV15, the J gene TRBJ2-3, with no clear D. The germline CDR1 and CDR2 sequences are LNHNV and YYDKDF (reference sequence). This CDR3 is built from 14 residues. Trimming took 5 bases from V and 5 from J, leaving 14 bases between them. In DNA, the CDR3 is TGTGCCACCAGCTTAGCCAGAGAGCAAGATACGCAGTATTTT. Translation gives CATSLAREQDTQYF.

This clonotype was seen just once. A junction boundary mismatches the germline segment, possibly from a read error. For the CDR3, the DNA is TGTGCCAGCAGCCTAGCGGGAGGTCCCGCTAGGCACAACGTCCTGACTTTC. Residues: CASSLAGGPARHNVLTF. This rearrangement joins TRBV7-8 to TRBJ2-6; 11 nucleotides match TRBD2. Germline values: CDR1 SGHVS, CDR2 FQNEAQ. This CDR3 spans 17 amino acids. The complete variable domain, with remaining parts taken from reference TRBV7-8 and TRBJ2-6, reads GAGVSQSPRYKVAKRGQDVALRCDPISGHVSLFWYQQALGQGPEFLTYFQNEAQLDKSGLPSDRFFAERPEGSVSTLKIQRTQQEDSAVYLCASSLAGGPARHNVLTFGAGSRLTVL.

This clonotype was recorded many times. The rearrangement links TRBV5-1 to TRBJ1-5; TRBD1 is a possible D gene (6 bases). The CDR3 runs to 14 residues. V lost 4 bases and J lost 4, with 12 bases in between. Germline-derived CDR1 and CDR2 are SGHRS and YFSETQ. CDR3 DNA sequence: TGCGCCAGCAGCCTGGACAGTAATAATCAGCCCCAGCATTTT. Amino acid sequence: CASSLDSNNQPQHF.

The genes are TRBV5-1 and TRBJ2-7; D may be TRBD2 (6 bases). The ends were cut back, 4 bases at V and 8 bases at J, with 16 bases in the middle. Germline lookup yields CDR1 SGHRS and CDR2 YFSETQ. This CDR3 contains 13 residues. The CDR3 protein is CASSQGGAEQQYV. The CDR3 DNA reads as TGCGCCAGCAGCCAGGGAGGCGCGGAGCAGCAGTACGTC.

Points on this clonotype: Mismatch with germline at one junction end may stem from a read error. The chain has TRBV2 and TRBJ2-6; possibly TRBD2 for D (6 bases). The CDR3 loop spans 17 amino acids. Germline V gives CDR1 SNHLY, CDR2 FYNNEI. CDR3 loop: CASSVGRIPSRANVLTF. CDR3 nucleotide sequence: TGTGCCAGCAGTGTAGGGAGGATCCCTTCTCGGGCCAACGTGCTGACTTTC.

The gene calls are TRBV7-3 and TRBJ2-6; no reliable D call. Per the germline V gene, CDR1 is SGHTA and CDR2 is FQGTGA. The ends were cut back, 1 base at V and 3 bases at J, with 4 bases in the middle. The CDR3 length is 14 residues. For the CDR3, the DNA is TGTGCCAGCAGCTTAATCAGTGGGGCCAACGTCCTGACTTTC. The encoded protein is CASSLISGANVLTF. Full variable domain (remainder filled in from reference TRBV7-3 and TRBJ2-6): GAGVSQTPSNKVTEKGKYVELRCDPISGHTALYWYRQSLGQGPEFLIYFQGTGAADDSGLPNDRFFAVRPEGSVSTLKIQRTERGDSAVYLCASSLISGANVLTFGAGSRLTVL.

This sequence joins TRBV20-1 and TRBJ2-7; D not certain. Looked up from germline, CDR1 is DFQATT and CDR2 is SNEGSKA (reference sequence). The ends were cut back, 2 bases at V and 4 bases at J, with 18 bases in the middle. The CDR3 consists of 15 residues. Here the CDR3 reads CSARPRKGGNYEQYF. In DNA, the CDR3 is TGCAGTGCTAGACCCCGGAAGGGCGGCAATTACGAGCAGTACTTC.

Points on this clonotype: The conserved closing phenylalanine or tryptophan is absent in this CDR3, likely reflecting a read error. CDR3 coding DNA: TGCAGTGCCAGTAGTGTGACAGCTGAAGCTTTCCTT. Translation gives CSASSVTAEAFL. The V gene is TRBV20-1, the J gene TRBJ1-1; perhaps TRBD1 as D (5 bases). Germline V gene data show CDR1 as DFQATT and CDR2 as SNEGSKA (reference sequence). The CDR3 covers 12 residues. Trimming left V 6 bases short and J 6 bases short, with 14 bases between.

V usage is TRBV2 and J usage is TRBJ2-7; tentative D call: TRBD2 (5 bases). Germline V gene lookup returns CDR1 SNHLY and CDR2 FYNNEI. The CDR3 has 13 amino acids. Trimming left V 8 bases short and J 9 bases short, with 20 bases between. The CDR3 loop is CASGKEGTDTQYF. CDR3 sequence (DNA): TGTGCCAGCGGGAAAGAGGGCACAGACACGCAGTACTTC.

This clonotype has just a few counts. This sequence joins TRBV11-3 and TRBJ2-7; D gene unclear. CDR3 size: 15 residues. CDR1 is SGHNT and CDR2 is YENEEA in the germline V gene. The V end was cut by 0 bases, the J end by 3 bases, with 12 bases between. The CDR3: CASSLDLTLLYEQYF. As DNA, the CDR3 is TGTGCCAGCAGCTTAGATCTGACACTACTCTACGAGCAGTACTTC.

Worth noting for this clonotype: One junction end does not reproduce the germline sequence, and a read error may be involved. V is TRBV7-8 and J is TRBJ2-3, with 9 bases aligning to TRBD1. The CDR3 contains 15 residues. In germline, CDR1 is SGHVS, CDR2 FQNEAQ. CDR3 sequence reads: CASSRTTGGTDTQYF. As DNA, the CDR3 is TGTGCCAGCAGCCGCACGACAGGGGGGACAGATACCCAGTATTTT.

This clonotype was seen a single time. A read error is likely, as this CDR3 ends without the conserved phenylalanine or tryptophan. The DNA is left out, because the CDR3 cannot be placed on it with certainty; the CDR3 is given as TCRdb lists it. The chain couples TRBV2 to TRBJ1-4; TRBD1 is the table's D call, not checked against the DNA. 15 amino acids form the CDR3, both terminal residues included. The germline V gene encodes CDR1 SNHLY and CDR2 FYNNEI. The CDR3 spells CASSDGGVHGQFFGL.